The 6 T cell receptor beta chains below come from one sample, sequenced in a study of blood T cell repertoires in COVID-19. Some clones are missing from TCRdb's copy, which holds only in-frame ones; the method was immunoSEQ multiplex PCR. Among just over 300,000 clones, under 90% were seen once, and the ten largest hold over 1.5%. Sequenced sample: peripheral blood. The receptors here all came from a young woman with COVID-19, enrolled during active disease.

The CDR3 loop reads CASSYLQGARGYTF. CDR3 DNA sequence: TGTGCCAGCAGTTACTTACAGGGGGCGAGGGGCTACACCTTC. The V gene is TRBV5-8, the J gene TRBJ1-2; 9 nucleotides match TRBD1. This CDR3 spans 14 amino acids. CDR1 and CDR2 (germline): SGHTS, YDEGEE. Unmatched junction bases numbered 10, after V lost 5 bases and J lost 8 bases.

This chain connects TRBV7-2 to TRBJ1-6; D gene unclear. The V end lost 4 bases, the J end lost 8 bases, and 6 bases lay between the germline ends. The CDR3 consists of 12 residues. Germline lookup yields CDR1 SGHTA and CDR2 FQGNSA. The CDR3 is CASSSVYSPLHF. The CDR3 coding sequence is TGTGCCAGCAGCTCCGTATATTCACCCCTCCACTTT.

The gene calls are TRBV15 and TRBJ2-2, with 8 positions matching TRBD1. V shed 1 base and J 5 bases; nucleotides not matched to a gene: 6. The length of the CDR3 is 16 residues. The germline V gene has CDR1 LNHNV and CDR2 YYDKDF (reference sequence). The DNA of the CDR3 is TGTGCCACCAGCAGAGGCCTAGGACAGGGAACCGGGGAGCTGTTTTTT. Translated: CATSRGLGQGTGELFF.

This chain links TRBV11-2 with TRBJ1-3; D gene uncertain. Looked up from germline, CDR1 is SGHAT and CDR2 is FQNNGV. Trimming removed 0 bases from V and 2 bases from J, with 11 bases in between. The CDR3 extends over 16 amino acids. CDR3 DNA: TGTGCCAGCAGCTTAGAGGGCAGTCCCACTGGAAACACCATATATTTT. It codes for CASSLEGSPTGNTIYF.

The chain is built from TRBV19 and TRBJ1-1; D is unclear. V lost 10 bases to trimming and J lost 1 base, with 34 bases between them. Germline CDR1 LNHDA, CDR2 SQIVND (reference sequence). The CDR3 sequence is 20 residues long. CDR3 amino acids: CANKAPLLWDREWRNTEAFF. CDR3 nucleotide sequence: TGTGCCAATAAGGCCCCCCTCCTATGGGATAGGGAGTGGAGGAACACTGAAGCTTTCTTT.

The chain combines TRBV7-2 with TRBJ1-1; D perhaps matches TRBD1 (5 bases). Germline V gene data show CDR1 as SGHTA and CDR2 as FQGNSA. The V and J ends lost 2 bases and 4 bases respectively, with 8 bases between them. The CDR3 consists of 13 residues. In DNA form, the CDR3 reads TGTGCCAGCAGCTTAAATAGGGGCACTGAAGCTTTCTTT. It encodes CASSLNRGTEAFF.